The 16 T cell receptor beta chains reported below all come from one sample, sequenced in a study of cytomegalovirus exposure and HLA in healthy donors. This PCR relied on a set of 60 Vbeta primers and 13 Jbeta primers. Sequenced by immunoSEQ multiplex PCR; TCRdb stores in-frame clones only, minus some. Of more than 130,000 clones listed, about 70% are singletons. The sample was PBMCs. These receptors came from a man aged 18 to 30 in good health and CMV-seronegative.

The chain combines TRBV6-5 with TRBJ1-5; D uncertain. Deletions cut 0 bases from V and 0 bases from J, with 9 bases between. This CDR3 is built from 16 residues. CDR1 MNHEY and CDR2 SVGAGI come from the germline V gene. In DNA, the CDR3 is TGTGCCAGCAGTTACTCTTTCGGTTATAGCAATCAGCCCCAGCATTTT. It specifies CASSYSFGYSNQPQHF.

The chain links TRBV7-9 to TRBJ2-5, with 9 nucleotides matching TRBD1. Germline CDR1 reads SEHNR; CDR2 reads FQNEAQ (reference sequence). This CDR3 comprises 16 residues. J was trimmed by 7 bases and V by 4 bases; bases with no gene match: 13. The chain's CDR3 is CASSSPTGGLWGTQYF. The CDR3 bases are TGTGCCAGCAGCTCCCCGACAGGGGGGCTATGGGGGACCCAGTACTTC.

The CDR3 loop reads CASSFAPEAIRRHEQYF. The CDR3 DNA reads TGTGCCAGCAGTTTTGCCCCAGAGGCAATCAGACGCCACGAGCAGTACTTC. The chain links TRBV27 to TRBJ2-7; D remains ambiguous. In germline, CDR1 is MNHEY, CDR2 SMNVEV (reference sequence). The CDR3 runs to 17 residues. The V end was cut by 3 bases, the J end by 5 bases, with 23 bases between.

The chain employs TRBV27 and TRBJ1-1; a weak D match, TRBD1 (6 bases). The germline gives CDR1 MNHEY, CDR2 SMNVEV (reference sequence). This CDR3 contains 14 residues. Trimming took off 3 bases at V and 7 bases at J, with 15 bases between the two ends. The CDR3 DNA reads TGTGCCAGCAGTTTCTTACGACAGGACGTTGAAGCTTTCTTT. Translated: CASSFLRQDVEAFF.

J is TRBJ2-5 and V is TRBV15; possible D gene TRBD1, 6 bases. The V and J ends lost 0 bases and 4 bases respectively, with 18 bases between them. This CDR3 is 17 amino acids long. Germline V gives CDR1 LNHNV, CDR2 YYDKDF (reference sequence). CDR3 DNA: TGTGCCACCAGCAGAGATCCTTGGCAGACAGGCGGAGAGACCCAGTACTTC. The encoded protein is CATSRDPWQTGGETQYF.

This chain connects TRBV5-1 to TRBJ1-3; D perhaps matches TRBD1 (5 bases). The CDR3 length is 17 residues. Trimming took 0 bases from V and 0 from J, leaving 13 bases between them. Germline CDR1 and CDR2: SGHRS and YFSETQ. The DNA of the CDR3 is TGCGCCAGCAGCTTGGATGGGGGGTTACTCTCTGGAAACACCATATATTTT. As protein: CASSLDGGLLSGNTIYF. Using reference TRBV5-1 and TRBJ1-3 for the parts outside the CDR3, the full variable domain is KAGVTQTPRYLIKTRGQQVTLSCSPISGHRSVSWYQQTPGQGLQFLFEYFSETQRNKGNFPGRFSGRQFSNSRSEMNVSTLELGDSALYLCASSLDGGLLSGNTIYFGEGSWLTVV.

This rearrangement joins TRBV9 to TRBJ1-1; 12 nucleotides align to TRBD1. V lost 2 bases and J lost 6; bases outside the gene matches: 2. Germline assignment: CDR1 SGDLS and CDR2 YYNGEE. The CDR3 runs to 14 residues. The CDR3 loop reads CASSVGQGAAEAFF. The CDR3, as DNA: TGTGCCAGCAGCGTGGGACAGGGGGCGGCTGAAGCTTTCTTT.

This chain uses TRBV9 with TRBJ1-2, with 8 bases identical to TRBD1. Germline CDR1 SGDLS, CDR2 YYNGEE. The CDR3 consists of 13 residues. Unmatched junction bases numbered 2, after V lost 0 bases and J lost 7 bases. For the CDR3, the DNA is TGTGCCAGCAGCGTAGAGACAGGGGTTGGCTACACCTTC. It codes for CASSVETGVGYTF.

Concerning this clone: Other DNA sequences in this sample translate to the same CDR3. V gene TRBV19 combines with J gene TRBJ1-3; no firm D call. The CDR3 is 14 residues long. Germline V gene sequence: CDR1 LNHDA, CDR2 SQIVND (reference sequence). The ends were cut back, 6 bases at V and 0 bases at J, with 9 bases in the middle. The CDR3 is CASRVQFSGNTIYF. DNA for the CDR3: TGTGCCAGTAGGGTACAGTTCTCTGGAAACACCATATATTTT.

In its sample, this clone ranks as medium-sized. The V and J genes are TRBV6-4 and TRBJ2-6; D is uncertain. CDR1 and CDR2 (germline): MRHNA, SNTAGT. The CDR3 length is 15 residues. Trimming shortened V by 0 bases and J by 0 bases, and 3 bases separated the two germline ends. The CDR3 nucleotides are TGTGCCAGCAGTGACTCGAGCTCTGGGGCCAACGTCCTGACTTTC. Protein sequence: CASSDSSSGANVLTF.

The V call is TRBV7-8, the J call TRBJ2-1, with 10 positions matching TRBD2. CDR3 length: 18 residues. V was clipped by 3 bases and J by 9 bases; unmatched bases: 17. The germline V gene encodes CDR1 SGHVS and CDR2 FQNEAQ. The CDR3 nucleotides read TGTGCCAGCAGCTTGGTCAGGGGGGAGCGGGGGGGCCATTTTGAGCAGTTCTTC. This codes for CASSLVRGERGGHFEQFF.

The chain carries TRBV2 and TRBJ1-5; D unresolved. V was shortened by 0 bases and J by 0 bases, with 15 bases between the two germline ends. Germline values: CDR1 SNHLY, CDR2 FYNNEI. CDR3 length equals 18 residues. In DNA, the CDR3 is TGTGCCAGCAGTGAAGCGTTGAAAAATACTTATAGCAATCAGCCCCAGCATTTT. Translation gives CASSEALKNTYSNQPQHF.

This chain uses TRBV5-6 with TRBJ2-3; the match to TRBD1 covers 7 bases. CDR1 is SGHDT, CDR2 YYEEEE, per germline. Trimming took 4 bases from V and 0 from J; bases not matched to a gene: 5. The CDR3 contains 15 residues. CDR3 sequence: CASSPIQGSTDTQYF. CDR3 bases: TGTGCCAGCAGCCCCATACAGGGGAGCACAGATACGCAGTATTTT.

This clone has only one observation. This rearrangement joins TRBV18 to TRBJ2-4; D is perhaps TRBD2 (5 bases). Trimming took off 3 bases at V and 2 bases at J, with 17 bases between the two ends. From germline, CDR1 is KGHSH and CDR2 LQKENI. The CDR3 totals 17 residues. In nucleotides, the CDR3 is TGTGCCAGCTCACCCACGAGAGGGAAGCCTTCCAAAAACATTCAGTACTTC. It encodes CASSPTRGKPSKNIQYF. The full variable domain, with the rest looked up from reference TRBV18 and TRBJ2-4, is NAGVMQNPRHLVRRRGQEARLRCSPMKGHSHVYWYRQLPEEGLKFMVYLQKENIIDESGMPKERFSAEFPKEGPSILRIQQVVRGDSAAYFCASSPTRGKPSKNIQYFGAGTRLSVL.

The chain recombines TRBV5-1 with TRBJ2-5, with 7 bases identical to TRBD1. This CDR3 has 14 amino acids. Germline CDR1 and CDR2: SGHRS and YFSETQ. The V and J ends lost 3 bases and 0 bases, in that order; junction bases with no gene match: 2. The CDR3 region has the DNA TGCGCCAGCAGCTCGGGACAGTACCAAGAGACCCAGTACTTC. Protein: CASSSGQYQETQYF.

This clone came up once. The chain links TRBV2 to TRBJ1-5; no reliable D call. The germline V gene encodes CDR1 SNHLY and CDR2 FYNNEI. V was cut by 7 bases and J by 2 bases, with 12 bases left in between. This CDR3 has 14 residues. The CDR3 DNA sequence: TGTGCCAGCAATTCAAACGGGGGCAATCAGCCCCAGCATTTT. Translating it yields CASNSNGGNQPQHF.